A single sample gave rise to the 32 T cell receptor beta chains below, sequenced in a study of blood T cell repertoires in COVID-19. Clones were read by immunoSEQ multiplex PCR, and TCRdb kept only the in-frame ones, dropping some. The sample consists of 90,000 to 130,000 clones, about 80% of them appearing once. The sample taken for sequencing was peripheral blood. The receptors shown here come from a woman older than 75 with acute or convalescent COVID-19.

The chain combines TRBV18 with TRBJ1-5; D not certain. V was pared by 5 bases and J by 5 bases, with 7 bases between. CDR1 and CDR2 (germline): KGHSH, LQKENI. This CDR3 contains 12 residues. For the CDR3, the DNA is TGTGCCAGCTCAAAAGGAGATCAGCCCCAGCATTTT. Translation: CASSKGDQPQHF.

CDR3: CASQVGAVGLAGALALYNEQFF. CDR3 in DNA: TGCGCCAGCCAAGTTGGGGCCGTGGGACTAGCGGGGGCCCTTGCTTTATACAATGAGCAGTTCTTC. The V call is TRBV10-1, the J call TRBJ2-1, with TRBD2 matching 14 bases. CDR1 and CDR2 (germline): WNHNN, SYGVQD (reference sequence). V trimming: 8 bases; J trimming: 4 bases; junction bases outside the gene matches: 25. This CDR3 is built from 22 residues.

About this clone itself: The germline gene is not matched at one end of the junction; a read error may be the cause. The chain combines TRBV7-7 with TRBJ2-5, with a tentative D call TRBD1 (6 bases). The CDR3 has 15 amino acids. CDR1 is SSHAT, CDR2 FNYEAQ, per germline (reference sequence). The CDR3 DNA reads as TGTGCTAGCAGCCGAGGGCTAGGGGGTGGGGAGACCCAGTACTTC. Translation gives CASSRGLGGGETQYF.

This chain links TRBV7-9 with TRBJ1-6, with D unresolved. The length of the CDR3 is 12 residues. The germline gives CDR1 SEHNR, CDR2 FQNEAQ (reference sequence). V lost 2 bases and J 10 bases, leaving 6 bases between the germline ends. The CDR3, as DNA: TGTGCCAGCAGCTTACACGGGTCACCCCTCCACTTT. Protein sequence: CASSLHGSPLHF.

This chain connects TRBV5-1 to TRBJ1-2, with D tentatively TRBD1 (5 bases). V lost 0 bases to trimming and J lost 6 bases, with 12 bases between them. The CDR3 is made up of 14 amino acids. Germline lookup yields CDR1 SGHRS and CDR2 YFSETQ. In nucleotides, the CDR3 is TGCGCCAGCAGCTTGGGTCCAGGGAATGATGGCTACACCTTC. Translated, it gives CASSLGPGNDGYTF.

This clone appeared a single time. The rearrangement joins TRBV5-1 to TRBJ2-5; 9 bases map to TRBD2. The germline V gene has CDR1 SGHRS and CDR2 YFSETQ. The CDR3 totals 14 residues. With 0 bases clipped from V and 5 bases from J, the junction kept 2 bases outside the gene matches. DNA of the CDR3: TGCGCCAGCAGCTTGGCCCTAGCGGGGGAGACCCAGTACTTC. This gives the protein CASSLALAGETQYF.

This clone showed up just once. The chain has TRBV3-1 (or the pseudogene TRBV3-2) and TRBJ2-3; tentatively, D is TRBD2 (5 bases). Germline values: CDR1 LGHDT, CDR2 YNNKEL (reference sequence). The CDR3 length is 16 residues. Trimming left V 7 bases short and J 1 base short, with 18 bases between. The CDR3: CASTLGLTRGTDTQYF. The CDR3 DNA follows: TGTGCCAGCACTCTGGGTCTCACGCGGGGCACAGATACGCAGTATTTT.

The chain recombines TRBV19 with TRBJ1-5; D may be TRBD1 (5 bases). Trimming pared 6 bases from V and 3 bases from J, leaving 15 bases between. This CDR3 has 15 residues. CDR1 and CDR2 (germline): LNHDA, SQIVND (reference sequence). The CDR3 spells CASSPPGLLNQPQHF. CDR3 DNA: TGTGCCAGTAGCCCTCCAGGGCTGCTCAATCAGCCCCAGCATTTT.

V and J are TRBV5-6 and TRBJ1-1, with D perhaps matching TRBD1 (5 bases). Germline V gene lookup returns CDR1 SGHDT and CDR2 YYEEEE. V was trimmed by 1 base and J by 5 bases, leaving 15 bases between them. The CDR3 sequence is 15 residues long. Written as DNA, the CDR3 is TGTGCCAGCAGCTTGTACGCGGGGGAAGGGACTGAAGCTTTCTTT. Translating it yields CASSLYAGEGTEAFF.

V gene TRBV5-1 combines with J gene TRBJ2-1; 10 bases match TRBD1. The CDR3 is 14 amino acids. The trim removed 7 bases at V and 2 bases at J, leaving 3 bases unmatched. The V gene's germline CDR1 is SGHRS and CDR2 YFSETQ. The DNA for the CDR3 is TGCGCCAGCTGGGACAGGGGCCCCTACAATGAGCAGTTCTTC. The encoded protein is CASWDRGPYNEQFF.

The rearrangement uses TRBV19 and TRBJ1-1, with D maybe TRBD1 (5 bases). The V end was cut by 3 bases, the J end by 9 bases, with 11 bases between. This CDR3 is 12 amino acids long. Germline V gene data show CDR1 as LNHDA and CDR2 as SQIVND (reference sequence). This CDR3 is CASSMYKGKAFF. In nucleotides, the CDR3 is TGTGCCAGTAGTATGTATAAGGGGAAAGCTTTCTTT.

V gene TRBV6-5 combines with J gene TRBJ1-6; 7 bases match TRBD1. The germline V gene encodes CDR1 MNHEY and CDR2 SVGAGI. V dropped 5 bases and J dropped 10; count of bases not matched to a gene: 8. This CDR3 has 14 amino acids. This chain's CDR3 is CASSNLRGYSPLHF. CDR3 DNA sequence: TGTGCCAGCAGTAATCTCAGGGGGTACTCACCCCTCCACTTT.

This clone came up a few times. This sequence joins TRBV10-2 and TRBJ2-7, with D possibly matching TRBD1 (6 bases). V dropped 0 bases and J dropped 2 bases, with 17 bases sitting between them. Germline assignment: CDR1 WSHSY and CDR2 SAAADI. This CDR3 is 17 amino acids long. The CDR3 loop is CASSESRGYTVTYEQYF. CDR3 DNA sequence: TGCGCCAGCAGTGAGTCCAGGGGTTATACGGTCACCTACGAGCAGTACTTC.

The chain recombines TRBV6-1 with TRBJ2-7, with 8 bases fitting TRBD1. CDR3 length: 17 amino acids. In germline, CDR1 is MNHNS, CDR2 SASEGT. The junction had 12 bases not matched to a gene; V was cut back by 0 bases and J by 5 bases. The CDR3 DNA sequence: TGTGCCAGCAGTGAAGCTTATAAGACAGGGGACCCTAACGAGCAGTACTTC. Amino acid sequence: CASSEAYKTGDPNEQYF.

The rearrangement links TRBV2 to TRBJ1-4; possible D gene TRBD1, 5 bases. Per the germline V gene, CDR1 is SNHLY and CDR2 is FYNNEI. This CDR3 has 15 residues. Trimming removed 4 bases at V and 0 bases at J, with 9 bases between. CDR3 sequence reads: CASSVEGSTNEKLFF. The DNA of the CDR3 is TGTGCCAGCAGTGTGGAGGGGTCAACTAATGAAAAACTGTTTTTT. Drawing the rest from reference TRBV2 and TRBJ1-4, the complete variable domain is EPEVTQTPSHQVTQMGQEVILRCVPISNHLYFYWYRQILGQKVEFLVSFYNNEISEKSEIFDDQFSVERPDGSNFTLKIRSTKLEDSAMYFCASSVEGSTNEKLFFGSGTQLSVL.

The rearrangement joins TRBV5-1 to TRBJ2-5, with TRBD2 identical over 11 bases. Losses at the gene ends were 4 bases for V and 1 base for J; bases not matched to a gene: 9. The CDR3 contains 17 residues. Germline V CDR1 and CDR2: SGHRS, YFSETQ. This chain's CDR3 is CASSLTGTSGVQETQYF. For the CDR3, the DNA is TGCGCCAGCAGCCTAACCGGGACTAGCGGAGTCCAAGAGACCCAGTACTTC. The full variable domain, in which reference TRBV5-1 and TRBJ2-5 provide the parts outside the CDR3, is KAGVTQTPRYLIKTRGQQVTLSCSPISGHRSVSWYQQTPGQGLQFLFEYFSETQRNKGNFPGRFSGRQFSNSRSEMNVSTLELGDSALYLCASSLTGTSGVQETQYFGPGTRLLVL.

The chain carries TRBV5-1 and TRBJ2-7; TRBD2 matches at 8 bases. V trimming: 1 base; J trimming: 7 bases; junction bases outside the gene matches: 10. This CDR3 region has 15 residues. CDR1 and CDR2 (germline): SGHRS, YFSETQ. The CDR3 DNA sequence: TGCGCCAGCAGCTTGCAGGCGGGAGGCCTCTCGGAGCAGTACTTC. Encoded protein: CASSLQAGGLSEQYF.

This chain uses TRBV28 with TRBJ1-5; D unresolved. The CDR3 loop spans 14 amino acids. The V gene lost 10 bases and the J gene lost 3 bases, with 16 bases spanning the gap. Germline V lookup: CDR1 MDHEN, CDR2 SYDVKM. The CDR3 region is CATTRADLNQPQHF. The CDR3 DNA reads as TGTGCCACCACTAGGGCAGACCTCAATCAGCCCCAGCATTTT.

This clone was detected once. This chain uses TRBV3-1 (or the pseudogene TRBV3-2) with TRBJ2-3, with TRBD2 identical over 13 bases. CDR1 LGHDT and CDR2 YNNKEL come from the germline V gene (reference sequence). V lost 5 bases and J lost 2; bases outside the gene matches: 4. The CDR3 covers 16 residues. The CDR3 sequence is CASSGTSGGATDTQYF. The CDR3 coding sequence is TGTGCCAGCAGCGGAACTAGCGGGGGGGCCACAGATACGCAGTATTTT.

V gene TRBV30 combines with J gene TRBJ2-2, with a possible D match to TRBD2 (5 bases). CDR1 is GTSNPN, CDR2 SVGIG, per germline (reference sequence). The ends were cut back, 3 bases at V and 6 bases at J, with 14 bases in the middle. The CDR3 sequence is 14 residues long. CDR3 sequence: CAWSVGVRAGELFF. The CDR3 coding sequence is TGTGCCTGGAGCGTCGGGGTCCGAGCCGGGGAGCTGTTTTTT.

V gene TRBV6-2 or TRBV6-3 combines with J gene TRBJ2-1; TRBD2 might be the D (5 bases). CDR3 length: 17 amino acids. The germline V gene encodes CDR1 MNHEY and CDR2 SVGEGT. Trimming took off 1 base at V and 4 bases at J, with 17 bases between the two ends. CDR3 sequence reads: CASSYLKGSGNYNEQFF. Here the CDR3 DNA reads TGTGCCAGCAGTTACTTGAAAGGGAGCGGTAATTACAATGAGCAGTTCTTC.

The sample holds one count of this clone. The J gene is TRBJ1-4, the V gene TRBV28; 7 nucleotides agree with TRBD1. V was pared by 8 bases and J by 5 bases, with 8 bases of the junction left unmatched. CDR1 and CDR2 from the germline V gene are MDHEN and SYDVKM. The CDR3 consists of 14 residues. CDR3 nucleotide sequence: TGTGCCAGCCTTCCAGGGACAGTAAATGAAAAACTGTTTTTT. Translation: CASLPGTVNEKLFF.

This rearrangement joins TRBV30 to TRBJ2-4; D remains unclear. Germline V gene data show CDR1 as GTSNPN and CDR2 as SVGIG (reference sequence). Trimming cost V 1 base and J 0 bases, with 10 bases left between them. This CDR3 is 15 amino acids long. As DNA, the CDR3 is TGTGCCTGGAGTGCCACTTACCTAGCCAAAAACATTCAGTACTTC. The encoded protein is CAWSATYLAKNIQYF.

The V call is TRBV6-1, the J call TRBJ2-1; 13 positions match TRBD2. CDR1 and CDR2 from the germline V gene are MNHNS and SASEGT. Germline trimming cut 7 bases from V and 10 bases from J; bases unmatched to any gene: 10. There are 15 residues in the CDR3. The DNA of the CDR3 is TGTGCCAGCACCCCGGGACTAGCGGGATGGGGGGAGCAGTTCTTC. It encodes CASTPGLAGWGEQFF.

The CDR3 coding sequence is TGTGCCAGCAGAGCCCGGGGGAGCTCCTACAATGAGCAGTTCTTC. Translation: CASRARGSSYNEQFF. The V call is TRBV5-6, the J call TRBJ2-1; possibly TRBD2 for D (6 bases). V lost 5 bases to trimming and J lost 0 bases, with 12 bases between them. The germline V gene encodes CDR1 SGHDT and CDR2 YYEEEE. The CDR3 has 15 amino acids.

This clone was picked up a small number of times. The junction departs from germline at one end; a sequencing error may be responsible. The chain joins TRBV7-7 to TRBJ2-3; 7 nucleotides line up with TRBD2. Germline assignment: CDR1 SSHAT and CDR2 FNYEAQ (reference sequence). The CDR3 has 14 amino acids. CDR3 bases: TGTGCTAGCAGCACTAGCGTACGCACAGATACGCAGTATTTT. Translating gives CASSTSVRTDTQYF.

V usage is TRBV6-1 and J usage is TRBJ1-1; D gene unclear. Trimming removed 3 bases from V and 0 bases from J, with 5 bases in between. This CDR3 has 13 amino acids. Germline CDR1 and CDR2: MNHNS and SASEGT. CDR3 sequence reads: CASSDPMNTEAFF. In DNA, the CDR3 is TGTGCCAGCAGTGACCCTATGAACACTGAAGCTTTCTTT.

The V gene is TRBV19, the J gene TRBJ2-1; 9 bases fit TRBD1. The CDR3 has 15 residues. V was clipped by 5 bases and J by 5 bases; unmatched bases: 7. Germline assignment: CDR1 LNHDA and CDR2 SQIVND (reference sequence). The CDR3 is CASSSGQGTDNEQFF. The CDR3 bases are TGTGCCAGTAGTTCCGGACAGGGGACGGACAATGAGCAGTTCTTC.

This clone was seen only a few times. This rearrangement joins TRBV19 to TRBJ2-2, with no clear D. Trimming cost V 3 bases and J 4 bases, with 9 bases left between them. The CDR3 extends over 14 amino acids. Germline-derived CDR1 and CDR2 are LNHDA and SQIVND (reference sequence). For the CDR3, the DNA is TGTGCCAGTAGTATGAAGCCGCCCACCGGGGAGCTGTTTTTT. Amino acids: CASSMKPPTGELFF.

This clone was observed a few times. V usage is TRBV6-6 and J usage is TRBJ2-7; TRBD1 is a possible D gene (5 bases). CDR1 is MNHNY, CDR2 SVGAGI, per germline (reference sequence). Trimming cost V 3 bases and J 4 bases, with 10 bases left between them. This CDR3 is built from 13 residues. CDR3 protein: CASSYDRMYEQYF. The DNA of the CDR3 is TGTGCCAGCAGTTATGACAGAATGTACGAGCAGTACTTC.

The rearrangement links TRBV6-5 to TRBJ1-2, with 10 nucleotides matching TRBD1. This CDR3 is 16 amino acids long. V lost 1 base, J lost 2 bases, and 4 bases stayed unmatched. Per the germline V gene, CDR1 is MNHEY and CDR2 is SVGAGI. The CDR3 here is CASSYLMTGGNYGYTF. In nucleotides, the CDR3 is TGTGCCAGCAGTTACTTGATGACAGGGGGCAACTATGGCTACACCTTC.

CDR3: CASSARTGGTNEQFF. As DNA, the CDR3 is TGCGCCAGCAGCGCCCGGACAGGGGGCACGAATGAGCAGTTCTTC. The J gene is TRBJ2-1, the V gene TRBV5-1; 11 bases are a match to TRBD1. Losses at the gene ends were 4 bases for V and 7 bases for J; bases not matched to a gene: 7. The CDR3 extends over 15 amino acids. Germline loops: CDR1 SGHRS, CDR2 YFSETQ.